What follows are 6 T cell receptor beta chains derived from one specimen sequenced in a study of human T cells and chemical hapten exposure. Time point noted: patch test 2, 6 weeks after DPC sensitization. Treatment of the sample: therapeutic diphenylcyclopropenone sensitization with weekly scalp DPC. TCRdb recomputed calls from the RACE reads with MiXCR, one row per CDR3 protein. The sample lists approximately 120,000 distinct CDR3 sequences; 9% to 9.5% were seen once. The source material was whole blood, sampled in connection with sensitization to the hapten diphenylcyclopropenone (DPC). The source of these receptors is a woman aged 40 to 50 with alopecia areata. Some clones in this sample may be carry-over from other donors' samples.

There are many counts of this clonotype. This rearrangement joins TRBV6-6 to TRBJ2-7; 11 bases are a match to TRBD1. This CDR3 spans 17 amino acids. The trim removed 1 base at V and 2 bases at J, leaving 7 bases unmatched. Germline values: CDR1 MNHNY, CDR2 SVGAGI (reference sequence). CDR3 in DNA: TGTGCCAGCAGTTACTTGACGTCGGGACAGGGGGCCTACGAGCAGTACTTC. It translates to CASSYLTSGQGAYEQYF.

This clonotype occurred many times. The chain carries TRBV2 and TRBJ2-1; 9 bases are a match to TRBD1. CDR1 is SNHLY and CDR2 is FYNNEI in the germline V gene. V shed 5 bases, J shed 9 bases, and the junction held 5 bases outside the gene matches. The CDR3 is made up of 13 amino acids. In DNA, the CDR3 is TGTGCCAGCAGTAAAACAGGGGGCCGTGAGCAGTTCTTC. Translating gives CASSKTGGREQFF. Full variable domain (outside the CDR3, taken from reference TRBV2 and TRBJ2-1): EPEVTQTPSHQVTQMGQEVILRCVPISNHLYFYWYRQILGQKVEFLVSFYNNEISEKSEIFDDQFSVERPDGSNFTLKIRSTKLEDSAMYFCASSKTGGREQFFGPGTRLTVL.

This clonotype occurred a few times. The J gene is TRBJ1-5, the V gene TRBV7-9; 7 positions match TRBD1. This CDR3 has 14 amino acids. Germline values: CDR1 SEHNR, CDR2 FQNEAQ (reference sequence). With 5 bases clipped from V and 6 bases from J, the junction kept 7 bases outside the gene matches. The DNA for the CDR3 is TGTGCCAGCAGCCGTCAGGGGGAAAGTCAGCCCCAGCATTTT. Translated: CASSRQGESQPQHF.

The CDR3, as DNA: TGTGCCAGCAACCCTGGGCAGGGCGGTTCACCCCTCCACTTT. It specifies CASNPGQGGSPLHF. The chain is built from TRBV25-1 and TRBJ1-6; D possibly corresponds to TRBD1 (5 bases). The CDR3 spans 14 residues. Germline V gives CDR1 MGHDK, CDR2 SYGVNS. Trimming shortened V by 7 bases and J by 9 bases, and 16 bases separated the two germline ends.

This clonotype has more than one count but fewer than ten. CDR3 protein: CASSSREQETQYF. In DNA form, the CDR3 reads TGTGCCAGCAGTTCGAGGGAACAGGAGACCCAGTACTTC. V gene TRBV5-4 combines with J gene TRBJ2-5, with TRBD2 as a possible D gene (5 bases). V dropped 5 bases and J dropped 5 bases, with 13 bases sitting between them. Germline CDR1 SGHNT, CDR2 YYREEE (reference sequence). This CDR3 comprises 13 residues. Looking up the rest from reference TRBV5-4 and TRBJ2-5 gives the full variable domain: ETGVTQSPTHLIKTRGQQVTLRCSSQSGHNTVSWYQQALGQGPQFIFQYYREEENGRGNFPPRFSGLQFPNYSSELNVNALELDDSALYLCASSSREQETQYFGPGTRLLVL.

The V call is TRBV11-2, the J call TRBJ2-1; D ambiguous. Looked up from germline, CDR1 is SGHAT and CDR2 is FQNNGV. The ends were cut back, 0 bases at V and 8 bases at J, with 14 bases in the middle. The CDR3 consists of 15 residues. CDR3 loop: CASSLDGLMGDEQFF. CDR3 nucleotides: TGTGCCAGCAGCTTAGATGGGCTTATGGGCGATGAGCAGTTCTTC. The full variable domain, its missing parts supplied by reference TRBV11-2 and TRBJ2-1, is EAGVAQSPRYKIIEKRQSVAFWCNPISGHATLYWYQQILGQGPKLLIQFQNNGVVDDSQLPKDRFSAERLKGVDSTLKIQPAKLEDSAVYLCASSLDGLMGDEQFFGPGTRLTVL.